This T cell receptor (beta chain) was profiled in a study of OX40 agonist ivuxolimab in advanced cancers. Turning to the study itself: As their treatment, patients were administered ivuxolimab, an agonistic anti-OX40 (CD134) antibody. A mean age of roughly 62 years, range roughly 20 to 80, was recorded, and roughly 83% were male.

Data came from immunoSEQ multiplex PCR; TCRdb stores just in-frame clones and leaves some out. The repertoire holds about 89,000 clones, with 93% as singletons. In germline, CDR1 is SGHRS, CDR2 YFSETQ. V dropped 5 bases and J dropped 4 bases, with 15 bases sitting between them. The CDR3 has 14 residues. The chain combines TRBV5-1 with TRBJ1-1; D is unresolved. This receptor was identified in an adult with an advanced solid tumor such as melanoma, head and neck, liver or kidney cancer. This specimen was CD4+ or CD8+ T cells sorted from blood, taken in a trial of the OX40 agonist ivuxolimab. Written as DNA, the CDR3 is TGCGCCAGCAGTTTGTGGGTAATGGGCACTGAAGCTTTCTTT. This translates into CASSLWVMGTEAFF.